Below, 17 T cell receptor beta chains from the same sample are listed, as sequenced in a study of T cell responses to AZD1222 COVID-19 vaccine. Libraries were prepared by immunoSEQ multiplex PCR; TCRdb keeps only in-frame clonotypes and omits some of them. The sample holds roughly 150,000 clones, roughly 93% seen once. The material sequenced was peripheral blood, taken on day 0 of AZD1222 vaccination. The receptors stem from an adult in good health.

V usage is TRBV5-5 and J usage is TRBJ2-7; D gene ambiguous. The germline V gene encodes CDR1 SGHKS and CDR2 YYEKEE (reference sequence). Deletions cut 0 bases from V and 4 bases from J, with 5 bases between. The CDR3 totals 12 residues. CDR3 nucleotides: TGTGCCAGCAGCTTGGTGGGGTACGAGCAGTACTTC. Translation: CASSLVGYEQYF.

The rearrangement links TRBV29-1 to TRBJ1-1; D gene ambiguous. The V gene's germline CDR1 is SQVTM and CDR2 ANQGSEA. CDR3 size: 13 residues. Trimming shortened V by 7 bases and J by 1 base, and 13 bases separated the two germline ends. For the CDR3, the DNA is TGCAGCGCCGGAACTGGGAGGAACACTGAAGCTTTCTTT. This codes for CSAGTGRNTEAFF. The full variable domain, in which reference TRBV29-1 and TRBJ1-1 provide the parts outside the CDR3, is SAVISQKPSRDICQRGTSLTIQCQVDSQVTMMFWYRQQPGQSLTLIATANQGSEATYESGFVIDKFPISRPNLTFSTLTVSNMSPEDSSIYLCSAGTGRNTEAFFGQGTRLTVV.

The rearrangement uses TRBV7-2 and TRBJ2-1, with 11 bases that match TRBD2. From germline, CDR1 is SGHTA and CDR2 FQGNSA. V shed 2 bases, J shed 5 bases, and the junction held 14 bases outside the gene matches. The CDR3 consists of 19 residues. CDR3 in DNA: TGTGCCAGCAGCTTAAGGGCTAGCGGGAGGAGGGAGGTAGACAATGAGCAGTTCTTC. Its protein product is CASSLRASGRREVDNEQFF.

The CDR3 region is CASRTTAGKGGNTIYF. CDR3 in DNA: TGTGCCAGCAGAACCACCGCGGGGAAAGGTGGAAACACCATATATTTT. V is TRBV11-3 and J is TRBJ1-3; D is ambiguous. V lost 6 bases to trimming and J lost 3 bases, with 18 bases between them. This CDR3 comprises 16 residues. CDR1 and CDR2 from the germline V gene are SGHNT and YENEEA.

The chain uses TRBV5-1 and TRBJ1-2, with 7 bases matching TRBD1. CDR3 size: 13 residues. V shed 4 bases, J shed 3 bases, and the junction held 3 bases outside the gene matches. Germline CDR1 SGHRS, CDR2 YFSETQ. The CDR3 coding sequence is TGCGCCAGCAGCCAAGGACAGGACTATGGCTACACCTTC. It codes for CASSQGQDYGYTF. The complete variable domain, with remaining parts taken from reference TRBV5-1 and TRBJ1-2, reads KAGVTQTPRYLIKTRGQQVTLSCSPISGHRSVSWYQQTPGQGLQFLFEYFSETQRNKGNFPGRFSGRQFSNSRSEMNVSTLELGDSALYLCASSQGQDYGYTFGSGTRLTVV.

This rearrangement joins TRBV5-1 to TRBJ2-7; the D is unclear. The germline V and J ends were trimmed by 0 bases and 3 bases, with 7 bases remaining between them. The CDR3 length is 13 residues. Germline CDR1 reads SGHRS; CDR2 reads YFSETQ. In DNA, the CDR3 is TGCGCCAGCAGCTTGGACCACCTCTACGAGCAGTACTTC. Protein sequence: CASSLDHLYEQYF. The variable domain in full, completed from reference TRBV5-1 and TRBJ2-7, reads KAGVTQTPRYLIKTRGQQVTLSCSPISGHRSVSWYQQTPGQGLQFLFEYFSETQRNKGNFPGRFSGRQFSNSRSEMNVSTLELGDSALYLCASSLDHLYEQYFGPGTRLTVT.

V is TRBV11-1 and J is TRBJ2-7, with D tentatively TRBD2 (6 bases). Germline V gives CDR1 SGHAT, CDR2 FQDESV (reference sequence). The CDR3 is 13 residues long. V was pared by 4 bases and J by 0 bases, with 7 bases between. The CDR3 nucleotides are TGTGCCAGCAGCTCGACTAGCTCCTACGAGCAGTACTTC. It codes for CASSSTSSYEQYF.

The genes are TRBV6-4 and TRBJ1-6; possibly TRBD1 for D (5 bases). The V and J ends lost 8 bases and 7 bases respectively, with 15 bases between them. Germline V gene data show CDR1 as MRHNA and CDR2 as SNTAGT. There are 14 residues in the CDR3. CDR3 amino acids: CASRTLRVNSPLHF. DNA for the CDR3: TGTGCCAGCCGAACCCTCAGGGTAAATTCACCCCTCCACTTT.

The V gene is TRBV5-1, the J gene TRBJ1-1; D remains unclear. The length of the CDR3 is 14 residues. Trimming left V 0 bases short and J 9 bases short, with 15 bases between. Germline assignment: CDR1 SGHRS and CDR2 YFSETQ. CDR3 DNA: TGCGCCAGCAGCTTGGCCGCCGCTCAGATTAAAGCTTTCTTT. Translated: CASSLAAAQIKAFF.

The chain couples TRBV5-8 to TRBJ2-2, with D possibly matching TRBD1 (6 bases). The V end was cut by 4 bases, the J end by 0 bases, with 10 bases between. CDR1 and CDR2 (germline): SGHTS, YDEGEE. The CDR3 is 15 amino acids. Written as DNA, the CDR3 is TGTGCCAGCAGCAGCGACAGGACGAACACCGGGGAGCTGTTTTTT. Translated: CASSSDRTNTGELFF.

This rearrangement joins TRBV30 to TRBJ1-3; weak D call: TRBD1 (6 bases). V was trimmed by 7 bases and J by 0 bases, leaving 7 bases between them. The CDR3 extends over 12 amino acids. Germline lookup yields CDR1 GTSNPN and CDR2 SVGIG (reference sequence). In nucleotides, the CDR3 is TGTGCCTTGGACAGCTCTGGAAACACCATATATTTT. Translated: CALDSSGNTIYF.

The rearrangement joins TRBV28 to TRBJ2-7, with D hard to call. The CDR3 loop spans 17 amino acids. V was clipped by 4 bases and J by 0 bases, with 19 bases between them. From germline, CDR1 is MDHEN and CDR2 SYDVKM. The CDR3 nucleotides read TGTGCCAGCAGTTCCCTTAAGCCACTTTCAAACTCCTACGAGCAGTACTTC. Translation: CASSSLKPLSNSYEQYF.

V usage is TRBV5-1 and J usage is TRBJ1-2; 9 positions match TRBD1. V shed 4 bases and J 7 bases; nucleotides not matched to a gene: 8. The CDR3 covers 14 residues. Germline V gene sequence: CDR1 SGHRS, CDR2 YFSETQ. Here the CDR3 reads CASSKDRGLSGYTF. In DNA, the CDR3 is TGCGCCAGCAGCAAGGACAGGGGTTTGTCTGGCTACACCTTC.

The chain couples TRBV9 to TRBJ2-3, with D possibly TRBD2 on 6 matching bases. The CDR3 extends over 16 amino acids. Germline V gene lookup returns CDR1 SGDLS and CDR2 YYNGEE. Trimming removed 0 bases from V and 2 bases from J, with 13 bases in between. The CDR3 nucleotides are TGTGCCAGCAGCGTAGTGGGGGGACTTTACACAGATACGCAGTATTTT. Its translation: CASSVVGGLYTDTQYF.

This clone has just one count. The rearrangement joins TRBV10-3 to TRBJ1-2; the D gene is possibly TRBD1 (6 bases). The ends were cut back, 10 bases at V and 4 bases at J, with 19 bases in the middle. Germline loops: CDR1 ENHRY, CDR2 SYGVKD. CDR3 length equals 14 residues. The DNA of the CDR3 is TGTGCCACCTTTTCGACAGGACGCGGCTATGGCTACACCTTC. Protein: CATFSTGRGYGYTF.

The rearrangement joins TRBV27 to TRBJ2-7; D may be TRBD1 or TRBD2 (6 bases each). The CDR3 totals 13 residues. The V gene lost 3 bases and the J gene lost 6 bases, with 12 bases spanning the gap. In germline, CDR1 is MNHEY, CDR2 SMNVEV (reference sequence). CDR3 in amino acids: CASSFDGGGEQYF. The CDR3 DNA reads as TGTGCCAGCAGTTTCGACGGGGGCGGCGAGCAGTACTTC.

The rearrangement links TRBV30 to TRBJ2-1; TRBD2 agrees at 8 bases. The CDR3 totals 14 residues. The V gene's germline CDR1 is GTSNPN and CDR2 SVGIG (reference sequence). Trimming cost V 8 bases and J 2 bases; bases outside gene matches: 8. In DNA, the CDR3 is TGTGCCCGTCGGACTAGCCTTGCCTACAATGAGCAGTTCTTC. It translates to CARRTSLAYNEQFF.